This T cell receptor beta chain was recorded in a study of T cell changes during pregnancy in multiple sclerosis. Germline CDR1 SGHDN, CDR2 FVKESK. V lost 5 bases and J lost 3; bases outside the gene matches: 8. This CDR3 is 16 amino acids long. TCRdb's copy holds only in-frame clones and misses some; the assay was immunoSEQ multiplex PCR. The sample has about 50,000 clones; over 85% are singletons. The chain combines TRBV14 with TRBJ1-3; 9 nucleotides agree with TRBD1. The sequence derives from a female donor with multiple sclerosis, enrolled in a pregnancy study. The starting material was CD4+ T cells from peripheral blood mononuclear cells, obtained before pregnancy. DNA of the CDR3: TGTGCCAGCAGCAGTCACAGGGGGCGCATTGGAAACACCATATATTTT. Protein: CASSSHRGRIGNTIYF.